The 29 T cell receptor beta chains in this list originate from one sample, sequenced in a study of shared T cell receptors in the human thymus. Sequenced by immunoSEQ multiplex PCR; TCRdb stores in-frame clones only, minus some. Seen here are about 660,000 clones, approximately 87% observed once, and the top ten hold 0.0085% to 0.012%. The same data also went into a second study, on human thymus T cells.

The sequenced sample was thymocytes. These receptors all stem from a boy in the first two years of life with a congenital heart defect.

This chain uses TRBV6-5 with TRBJ1-2; 8 nucleotides line up with TRBD1. This CDR3 comprises 15 residues. V lost 0 bases to trimming and J lost 8 bases; unmatched junction nucleotides: 8. Per germline, CDR1 MNHEY and CDR2 SVGAGI. The CDR3 loop is CASSYSWTGRDGYTF. CDR3 bases: TGTGCCAGCAGTTACTCGTGGACAGGGCGGGACGGCTACACCTTC.

J is TRBJ2-1 and V is TRBV10-3; D might be TRBD2 (5 bases). CDR1 and CDR2 from the germline V gene are ENHRY and SYGVKD. CDR3 length equals 18 residues. V lost 3 bases and J lost 0, with 18 bases in between. The CDR3 spells CAISDYGLPWSSYNEQFF. The DNA for the CDR3 is TGTGCCATCAGTGACTATGGACTCCCTTGGAGCTCCTACAATGAGCAGTTCTTC.

The chain uses TRBV6-1 and TRBJ2-5; possibly TRBD2 for D (5 bases). CDR1 MNHNS and CDR2 SASEGT come from the germline V gene. V lost 6 bases and J lost 3, with 17 bases in between. The CDR3 has 15 residues. The CDR3 reads CASRPRTVVEETQYF. The CDR3 nucleotides are TGTGCCAGCAGGCCCAGGACTGTGGTTGAAGAGACCCAGTACTTC.

The chain recombines TRBV27 with TRBJ2-5; 9 positions agree with TRBD1. The length of the CDR3 is 15 residues. V shed 2 bases and J 2 bases; nucleotides not matched to a gene: 3. From germline, CDR1 is MNHEY and CDR2 SMNVEV (reference sequence). The CDR3 reads CASSLLGQGQETQYF. Written as DNA, the CDR3 is TGTGCCAGCAGTTTACTCGGACAGGGGCAAGAGACCCAGTACTTC.

In DNA, the CDR3 is TGTGCCAGCAGCTTAGACAGGCCCGGGACAGGAAAAGTAAATGAGCAGTTCTTC. It translates to CASSLDRPGTGKVNEQFF. The chain is built from TRBV7-6 and TRBJ2-1; TRBD1 matches at 8 bases. Germline V CDR1 and CDR2: SGHVS, FNYEAQ. The CDR3 loop spans 18 amino acids. J gave up 7 bases and V 1 base, and 15 bases lay outside the gene matches.

The J gene is TRBJ1-4, the V gene TRBV25-1; D call uncertain. The V gene's germline CDR1 is MGHDK and CDR2 SYGVNS. The CDR3 sequence is 17 residues long. The V end lost 0 bases, the J end lost 5 bases, and 16 bases lay between the germline ends. CDR3 in DNA: TGTGCCAGCAGTGAATATGGACTCAGCGGTGACAATGAAAAACTGTTTTTT. It translates to CASSEYGLSGDNEKLFF.

V usage is TRBV5-1 and J usage is TRBJ2-5; TRBD2 agrees at 14 bases. The end of the DNA aligns better with TRBJ2-7, so the J call may be wrong. CDR1 SGHRS and CDR2 YFSETQ come from the germline V gene. The CDR3 has 15 amino acids. CDR3 nucleotides: TGCGCCAGCAGCGGGGGACTAGCGGGAGCCTACGAGCAGTACTTC. Translated, it gives CASSGGLAGAYEQYF.

J is TRBJ1-6 and V is TRBV28; 9 nucleotides agree with TRBD1. With 8 bases clipped from V and 7 bases from J, the junction kept 12 bases outside the gene matches. This CDR3 has 16 amino acids. Germline V gives CDR1 MDHEN, CDR2 SYDVKM. The CDR3 loop reads CASFPIQGARNSPLHF. The CDR3 coding sequence is TGTGCCAGCTTCCCAATACAGGGGGCTAGGAATTCACCCCTCCACTTT. Together with reference TRBV28 and TRBJ1-6, the CDR3 gives the full variable domain: DVKVTQSSRYLVKRTGEKVFLECVQDMDHENMFWYRQDPGLGLRLIYFSYDVKMKEKGDIPEGYSVSREKKERFSLILESASTNQTSMYLCASFPIQGARNSPLHFGNGTRLTVT.

This chain's CDR3 is CSQTTRETQYF. CDR3 bases: TGCAGCCAGACGACGCGGGAGACCCAGTACTTC. The chain is built from TRBV29-1 and TRBJ2-5; D remains unclear. The CDR3 totals 11 residues. CDR1 is SQVTM, CDR2 ANQGSEA, per germline. Trimming took 8 bases from V and 5 from J, leaving 12 bases between them.

The genes are TRBV6-1 and TRBJ1-5; TRBD1 agrees at 8 bases. The germline V gene encodes CDR1 MNHNS and CDR2 SASEGT. The CDR3 has 14 amino acids. J was trimmed by 1 base and V by 7 bases; bases with no gene match: 3. The CDR3 DNA reads as TGTGCCAGCACGACAGGGGAGAGCAATCAGCCCCAGCATTTT. Residues: CASTTGESNQPQHF.

The CDR3 spells CASLLAGGLRNYEQYF. As DNA, the CDR3 is TGTGCCAGTCTGCTAGCGGGAGGGTTAAGGAACTACGAGCAGTACTTC. This chain links TRBV6-6 with TRBJ2-7; TRBD2 agrees at 12 bases. The CDR3 contains 16 residues. In germline, CDR1 is MNHNY, CDR2 SVGAGI (reference sequence). The ends lost 9 bases at V and 3 bases at J; junction bases unmatched: 12.

This CDR3 reads CASSPGREASSYEQYF. CDR3 nucleotide sequence: TGTGCCAGCTCACCAGGGCGGGAGGCGAGCTCCTACGAGCAGTACTTC. The chain employs TRBV18 and TRBJ2-7; TRBD2 agrees at 8 bases. Germline V gene data show CDR1 as KGHSH and CDR2 as LQKENI. The CDR3 consists of 16 residues. V trimming: 2 bases; J trimming: 0 bases; junction bases outside the gene matches: 6. Variable domain in full (rest from reference TRBV18 and TRBJ2-7): NAGVMQNPRHLVRRRGQEARLRCSPMKGHSHVYWYRQLPEEGLKFMVYLQKENIIDESGMPKERFSAEFPKEGPSILRIQQVVRGDSAAYFCASSPGREASSYEQYFGPGTRLTVT.

The chain is built from TRBV6-5 and TRBJ1-1; 7 bases line up with TRBD1. V lost 0 bases, J lost 6 bases, and 4 bases stayed unmatched. Germline CDR1 is MNHEY and CDR2 is SVGAGI. The CDR3 runs to 14 residues. In DNA, the CDR3 is TGTGCCAGCAGTTACTCTATGGGACAGCCTGAAGCTTTCTTT. Protein sequence: CASSYSMGQPEAFF.

The genes are TRBV15 and TRBJ2-5; 10 bases map to TRBD2. V dropped 0 bases and J dropped 4; count of bases not matched to a gene: 11. Germline V gene sequence: CDR1 LNHNV, CDR2 YYDKDF (reference sequence). CDR3 size: 18 residues. The CDR3 reads CATSRDARWASGRETQYF. The DNA for the CDR3 is TGTGCCACCAGCAGAGATGCCCGTTGGGCTAGCGGGAGAGAGACCCAGTACTTC.

The chain is built from TRBV30 and TRBJ2-7, with D tentatively TRBD2 (7 bases). Germline V gene lookup returns CDR1 GTSNPN and CDR2 SVGIG (reference sequence). The CDR3 is made up of 13 amino acids. The V end was cut by 1 base, the J end by 3 bases, with 10 bases between. The DNA for the CDR3 is TGTGCCTGGAGTGAGGGGGGGGGCTACGAGCAGTACTTC. Its protein is CAWSEGGGYEQYF.

The gene calls are TRBV2 and TRBJ2-5; 14 bases align to TRBD2. After removal of 1 base from V and 5 bases from J, the junction contained 9 bases not matched to a gene. Germline V gives CDR1 SNHLY, CDR2 FYNNEI. This CDR3 spans 18 amino acids. This chain's CDR3 is CASSEGGGLAGVGETQYF. CDR3 sequence (DNA): TGTGCCAGCAGTGAAGGAGGGGGACTAGCGGGAGTTGGGGAGACCCAGTACTTC.

The chain joins TRBV4-2 to TRBJ2-3; 11 bases line up with TRBD1. From germline, CDR1 is LGHNA and CDR2 YNFKEQ. The V and J ends lost 3 bases and 4 bases, in that order; junction bases with no gene match: 6. The CDR3 length is 16 residues. As DNA, the CDR3 is TGTGCCAGCAGCCAGGACAGGGGGCGCGGGCCAGATACGCAGTATTTT. Translating it yields CASSQDRGRGPDTQYF.

This chain links TRBV11-3 with TRBJ1-3; TRBD1 matches 7 bases. This CDR3 comprises 17 residues. Germline V gives CDR1 SGHNT, CDR2 YENEEA. Germline trimming cut 2 bases from V and 2 bases from J; bases unmatched to any gene: 9. The CDR3 loop reads CASSLSPGTDPGNTIYF. CDR3 coding DNA: TGTGCCAGCAGCTTAAGCCCCGGGACAGACCCTGGAAACACCATATATTTT.

The chain employs TRBV4-3 and TRBJ2-1; no clear D gene. Germline V gene data show CDR1 as LGHNA and CDR2 as YSLEER. V was clipped by 0 bases and J by 9 bases, with 6 bases between them. The CDR3 consists of 12 residues. The CDR3 DNA is TGCGCCAGCAGCCAAGATCACACTGAGCAGTTCTTC. This sequence encodes CASSQDHTEQFF.

The chain carries TRBV27 and TRBJ2-7; D remains ambiguous. Deletions cut 10 bases from V and 5 bases from J, with 12 bases between. Germline-derived CDR1 and CDR2 are MNHEY and SMNVEV (reference sequence). The CDR3 is made up of 11 amino acids. The CDR3 region is CATRNVHEQYF. In nucleotides, the CDR3 is TGTGCCACCCGTAATGTCCACGAGCAGTACTTC.

Remarks on this clone: At one end the junction does not follow the germline gene, possibly because of a read error. The rearrangement links TRBV5-1 to TRBJ2-1; maybe TRBD2 (5 bases). Per the germline V gene, CDR1 is SGHRS and CDR2 is YFSETQ. This CDR3 region has 14 residues. The CDR3 nucleotides read TGCGCCAGCAGCTTGGACCGGGGAAACAAGGAGCAGTTCTTC. Translated, it gives CASSLDRGNKEQFF.

The chain carries TRBV10-2 and TRBJ2-3, with 7 bases aligning to TRBD2. The CDR3 spans 14 residues. The germline V gene encodes CDR1 WSHSY and CDR2 SAAADI. V dropped 4 bases and J dropped 3; count of bases not matched to a gene: 4. CDR3 loop: CASSGREMTDTQYF. DNA for the CDR3: TGCGCCAGCAGTGGGCGGGAGATGACAGATACGCAGTATTTT.

The chain joins TRBV7-3 to TRBJ1-2; maybe TRBD1 (5 bases). In germline, CDR1 is SGHTA, CDR2 FQGTGA. The CDR3 consists of 16 residues. Trimming stripped 3 bases from V and 3 bases from J, with 17 bases between. CDR3 in DNA: TGTGCCAGCAGCTTTTTCTCAGGGAAGGAGCACTATGGCTACACCTTC. Amino acid sequence: CASSFFSGKEHYGYTF.

The rearrangement links TRBV5-4 to TRBJ2-1; 7 bases map to TRBD2. Per the germline V gene, CDR1 is SGHNT and CDR2 is YYREEE (reference sequence). The CDR3 consists of 17 residues. Trimming took 4 bases from V and 10 from J; bases not matched to a gene: 20. CDR3 nucleotide sequence: TGTGCCAGCAGCCCCGAGATCGCAGAGGGAGGGTTCTGGGAGCAGTTCTTC. Its protein product is CASSPEIAEGGFWEQFF.

The count of this clone is one. The V and J genes are TRBV19 and TRBJ2-3, with D maybe TRBD2 (5 bases). The CDR3 sequence is 13 residues long. Trimming pared 4 bases from V and 2 bases from J, leaving 7 bases between. Germline CDR1 reads LNHDA; CDR2 reads SQIVND (reference sequence). The CDR3 DNA reads as TGTGCCAGTAGTACTAGCCCCACAGATACGCAGTATTTT. Residues: CASSTSPTDTQYF. The variable domain in full, completed from reference TRBV19 and TRBJ2-3, reads DGGITQSPKYLFRKEGQNVTLSCEQNLNHDAMYWYRQDPGQGLRLIYYSQIVNDFQKGDIAEGYSVSREKKESFPLTVTSAQKNPTAFYLCASSTSPTDTQYFGPGTRLTVL.

The gene calls are TRBV5-1 and TRBJ2-5; D is undetermined. The CDR3 runs to 13 residues. Germline CDR1 reads SGHRS; CDR2 reads YFSETQ. V was trimmed by 5 bases and J by 1 base, leaving 9 bases between them. CDR3 coding DNA: TGCGCCAGCAGTTTAAATCTCCAAGAGACCCAGTACTTC. Translating it yields CASSLNLQETQYF. The entire variable domain, with the rest obtained from reference TRBV5-1 and TRBJ2-5, is as follows: KAGVTQTPRYLIKTRGQQVTLSCSPISGHRSVSWYQQTPGQGLQFLFEYFSETQRNKGNFPGRFSGRQFSNSRSEMNVSTLELGDSALYLCASSLNLQETQYFGPGTRLLVL.

The chain carries TRBV9 and TRBJ2-1; TRBD2 is a possible D gene (6 bases). Trimming removed 3 bases at V and 0 bases at J, with 16 bases between. CDR1 SGDLS and CDR2 YYNGEE come from the germline V gene. The CDR3 has 17 amino acids. In DNA, the CDR3 is TGTGCCAGCAGCGGGGTCCAGGGACTCAGCTCCTACAATGAGCAGTTCTTC. This translates into CASSGVQGLSSYNEQFF.

The chain uses TRBV4-1 and TRBJ1-1; 7 bases are a match to TRBD1. The CDR3 consists of 13 residues. Looked up from germline, CDR1 is MGHRA and CDR2 is YSYEKL. V lost 8 bases to trimming and J lost 7 bases; unmatched junction nucleotides: 10. The CDR3 nucleotides read TGCGCCAGCCTCTCAAGGGGGCAGCGTGAAGCTTTCTTT. Translation gives CASLSRGQREAFF.

This clone was seen a single time. This chain connects TRBV6-5 to TRBJ2-7, with a weak D call TRBD2 (6 bases). Trimming removed 7 bases from V and 1 base from J, with 11 bases in between. The CDR3 has 13 amino acids. Germline loops: CDR1 MNHEY, CDR2 SVGAGI. DNA of the CDR3: TGTGCCAGCAATGAGCGGGTGTCCTACGAGCAGTACTTC. This sequence encodes CASNERVSYEQYF.